This T cell receptor (beta chain) originates from a study of technical replicates of blood from a handful of donors. Germline CDR1 and CDR2: SGHRS and YFSETQ. The CDR3 extends over 16 amino acids. The J segment lost 1 base and the V segment lost 3 bases, leaving 5 bases of the junction unmatched. Repertoires were generated with immunoSEQ multiplex PCR, while TCRdb's copy carries only in-frame clones and drops some. The sample comprises 95,000 to 100,000 clones, nearly 96% of which are singletons, and 0.2% to 0.25% rests with the top ten. The chain employs TRBV5-1 and TRBJ2-5; 11 bases are a match to TRBD2. This clonotype was sampled from a human donor in good health. The sequencing sample was made of T cells isolated from PBMCs. CDR3 in amino acids: CASSSAGTSGQETQYF. The CDR3 nucleotides are TGCGCCAGCAGCTCCGCCGGGACTAGCGGCCAAGAGACCCAGTACTTC.